Shown below are 17 T cell receptor beta chains from a single sample sequenced in a study of T cell responses to AZD1222 COVID-19 vaccine. Here immunoSEQ multiplex PCR was the method, and the copy in TCRdb shows in-frame clones only, minus some. The table shows about 130,000 clones, with roughly 87% occurring only once. This specimen was peripheral blood, taken 28 days after the second AZD1222 dose. These TCRs come from an adult who received the AZD1222 COVID-19 vaccine.

The chain links TRBV2 to TRBJ2-7; 12 bases line up with TRBD2. The CDR3 totals 15 residues. After removal of 8 bases from V and 2 bases from J, the junction contained 7 bases not matched to a gene. Germline lookup yields CDR1 SNHLY and CDR2 FYNNEI. In DNA form, the CDR3 reads TGTGCCAGCCCATCCGGACTAGCGGGGACCTACGAGCAGTACTTC. Its protein product is CASPSGLAGTYEQYF.

This clone came up once. The rearrangement joins TRBV12-2 to TRBJ2-7. TRBV12-2 is flagged as a pseudogene. CDR3 length equals 14 residues. The CDR3 loop reads CASRPGAGTYEQYF. The CDR3 region has the DNA TGTGCAAGTCGCCCCGGGGCAGGGACCTACGAGCAGTACTTC.

V and J are TRBV7-2 and TRBJ2-4, with D perhaps TRBD1 or TRBD2 (5 bases each). Trimming cost V 5 bases and J 3 bases, with 14 bases left between them. Germline lookup yields CDR1 SGHTA and CDR2 FQGNSA. This CDR3 is built from 15 residues. The CDR3 coding sequence is TGTGCCAGCAGCCCGGGGCGGAACAACAAAAACATTCAGTACTTC. Encoded protein: CASSPGRNNKNIQYF.

The chain has TRBV29-1 and TRBJ1-1; 9 nucleotides align to TRBD1. After removal of 5 bases from V and 6 bases from J, the junction contained 7 bases not matched to a gene. This CDR3 contains 13 residues. The germline V gene encodes CDR1 SQVTM and CDR2 ANQGSEA. The CDR3 DNA reads TGCAGCGTTTCCGGACAGGGGTGGGCTGAAGCTTTCTTT. Protein sequence: CSVSGQGWAEAFF. Filled out from reference TRBV29-1 and TRBJ1-1, the complete variable domain reads SAVISQKPSRDICQRGTSLTIQCQVDSQVTMMFWYRQQPGQSLTLIATANQGSEATYESGFVIDKFPISRPNLTFSTLTVSNMSPEDSSIYLCSVSGQGWAEAFFGQGTRLTVV.

The CDR3 sequence: CASSDQVPRGKLFF. The CDR3 region has the DNA TGCGCCAGCAGTGATCAGGTCCCTCGGGGAAAACTGTTTTTT. The V and J genes are TRBV10-2 and TRBJ1-4; unclear D gene. The germline CDR1 and CDR2 sequences are WSHSY and SAAADI. This CDR3 has 14 amino acids. V lost 3 bases and J lost 10, with 15 bases in between.

V usage is TRBV7-9 and J usage is TRBJ1-1; a weak D match, TRBD1 (5 bases). Germline lookup yields CDR1 SEHNR and CDR2 FQNEAQ (reference sequence). There are 14 residues in the CDR3. Trimming shortened V by 3 bases and J by 0 bases, and 8 bases separated the two germline ends. The CDR3, as DNA: TGTGCCAGCAGCTTGACAGCCATGAACACTGAAGCTTTCTTT. The encoded protein is CASSLTAMNTEAFF.

The chain links TRBV6-5 to TRBJ1-5; a weak D match, TRBD1 (6 bases). Looked up from germline, CDR1 is MNHEY and CDR2 is SVGAGI. The length of the CDR3 is 15 residues. Trimming removed 5 bases at V and 0 bases at J, with 11 bases between. The CDR3, as DNA: TGTGCCAGCAGTCCACAGGGATATAGCAATCAGCCCCAGCATTTT. Amino acid sequence: CASSPQGYSNQPQHF.

The V gene is TRBV5-6, the J gene TRBJ2-2; D is ambiguous. Germline V gene data show CDR1 as SGHDT and CDR2 as YYEEEE. The CDR3 length is 11 residues. The V and J ends lost 2 bases and 12 bases respectively, with 8 bases between them. The CDR3 loop reads CASSLGRQLFF. The CDR3, as DNA: TGTGCCAGCAGCTTAGGGCGTCAGCTGTTTTTT.

The chain has TRBV6-2 or TRBV6-3 and TRBJ2-1; possible D gene TRBD2, 6 bases. CDR1 is MNHEY and CDR2 is SVGEGT in the germline V gene. Trimming removed 2 bases from V and 0 bases from J, with 8 bases in between. There are 15 residues in the CDR3. The CDR3 reads CASSYGGTSYNEQFF. CDR3 DNA sequence: TGTGCCAGCAGTTACGGCGGGACCTCCTACAATGAGCAGTTCTTC.

This clone was observed a few times. The rearrangement joins TRBV6-5 to TRBJ2-3; a weak D match, TRBD1 (5 bases). The CDR3 has 15 residues. Germline values: CDR1 MNHEY, CDR2 SVGAGI. V was shortened by 6 bases and J by 1 base, with 14 bases between the two germline ends. The CDR3 nucleotides are TGTGCCAGCAGGCACACAGGCGACGGCACAGATACGCAGTATTTT. This sequence encodes CASRHTGDGTDTQYF.

The chain is built from TRBV6-5 and TRBJ1-2; 7 bases match TRBD1. Germline CDR1 MNHEY, CDR2 SVGAGI. Trimming removed 5 bases from V and 4 bases from J; junction bases left unmatched: 7. The CDR3 covers 14 residues. CDR3 sequence (DNA): TGTGCCAGCAGTCCCCAGGGGGGATCCTATGGCTACACCTTC. This sequence encodes CASSPQGGSYGYTF.

V gene TRBV20-1 combines with J gene TRBJ1-5, with a weak D call TRBD1 (5 bases). The CDR3 covers 12 residues. Trimming took off 3 bases at V and 4 bases at J, with 7 bases between the two ends. Germline-derived CDR1 and CDR2 are DFQATT and SNEGSKA (reference sequence). CDR3 in DNA: TGCAGTGCTAGTGGGGGAAATCAGCCCCAGCATTTT. Residues: CSASGGNQPQHF.

This rearrangement joins TRBV27 to TRBJ2-3, with a tentative D call TRBD2 (5 bases). V lost 7 bases to trimming and J lost 1 base, with 9 bases between them. Germline lookup yields CDR1 MNHEY and CDR2 SMNVEV (reference sequence). The CDR3 covers 13 residues. Here the CDR3 DNA reads TGTGCCAGCACCACAGCGGGCACAGATACGCAGTATTTT. Encoded protein: CASTTAGTDTQYF.

V gene TRBV29-1 combines with J gene TRBJ2-3, with no clear D. This CDR3 comprises 13 residues. Germline loops: CDR1 SQVTM, CDR2 ANQGSEA. The V end lost 1 base, the J end lost 2 bases, and 7 bases lay between the germline ends. CDR3 in DNA: TGCAGCGTTGAAGTCACCAACACAGATACGCAGTATTTT. It encodes CSVEVTNTDTQYF.

The chain is built from TRBV28 and TRBJ2-1, with 15 bases identical to TRBD2. Germline V gene data show CDR1 as MDHEN and CDR2 as SYDVKM. The V and J ends lost 5 bases and 1 base, in that order; junction bases with no gene match: 3. The CDR3 is made up of 17 amino acids. The CDR3 DNA reads TGTGCCAGCAGTCGGACTAGCGGGAGGGCGTCCTACAATGAGCAGTTCTTC. Residues: CASSRTSGRASYNEQFF.

The J gene is TRBJ2-2, the V gene TRBV29-1; D not certain. CDR3 length: 15 amino acids. V dropped 2 bases and J dropped 2 bases, with 12 bases sitting between them. From germline, CDR1 is SQVTM and CDR2 ANQGSEA. Here the CDR3 reads CSVEKSSSNTGELFF. DNA for the CDR3: TGCAGCGTTGAAAAGTCCAGCAGTAACACCGGGGAGCTGTTTTTT.

This chain joins TRBV19 and TRBJ1-1; D perhaps matches TRBD1 (6 bases). The CDR3 extends over 15 amino acids. Trimming took off 7 bases at V and 4 bases at J, with 19 bases between the two ends. Germline-derived CDR1 and CDR2 are LNHDA and SQIVND (reference sequence). This CDR3 is CASNVMGGAVTEAFF. The CDR3 DNA reads as TGTGCCAGTAATGTCATGGGGGGCGCAGTCACTGAAGCTTTCTTT.